This T cell receptor beta chain derives from a study of read filtering for tumor transcriptome and immune sequencing (dated by TCRdb to the early 2020s). About the full investigation: The cohort had around 18 male and approximately 13 female patients with a mean age of roughly 62 years, ranging from roughly 45 to 90. By revised international staging, eight or nine patients were R-ISS I, over 15 were R-ISS II and about 7 were R-ISS III. After DNase treatment, whole-transcriptome libraries were prepared using the TruSeq RNA Access Library Prep Kit. TCR-region mapped reads per sample ranged from about 4.05 to 10.27 million with IR-seq versus only about 75 to 1,400 with RNA-seq. Using the same bone marrow samples, the study ran both targeted immune repertoire sequencing and bulk whole-transcriptome sequencing and then compared the TCR repertoires from each method. A main aim was a read-filtering strategy for immune repertoire data, specifically whether clonotypes supported by a single read should be removed. Results and caveats for the whole study, not just this receptor: Rather than purified T cells, the sorted CD138-negative fraction was a mixed bone marrow immune population. The correlation between IR-seq and RNA-seq shared clonotype proportions was increased by removal of single-read clonotypes. In IR-seq, approximately 80% of clonotypes but 3% to 4% of total reads were represented by single-read clonotypes, whereas in RNA-seq, around 73% of clonotypes and more than 40% of reads were represented by single-read clonotypes. IR-seq captured clonotypes at much higher depth and more reliably than RNA-seq, and smaller IR-seq throughput sufficed to identify most shared clonotypes.

Each patient had bone marrow sampled at the time of active disease. Bone marrow mononuclear cells were isolated by Ficoll-Hypaque density gradient centrifugation. CD138-negative cells were obtained by negative selection after labeling with CD138 magnetic microbeads on a MACS separator, removing myeloma plasma cells. Purity of the isolated cells was checked by flow cytometry on an Attune NxT using CD138 antibodies. Total RNA was extracted with TRIzol reagent and quantified with a NanoDrop spectrophotometer. Paired RNA-seq and IR-seq were performed on the CD138-negative bone marrow sample of each patient. This clonotype was picked up many times. No cognate antigen has been identified for it. There are no base qualities to consult, and no much larger clone falls within one base. TCR libraries were constructed from roughly 0.4 ug RNA using the Immunoverse kit, and molecular barcoded adaptors covering alpha/delta and beta/gamma chains were employed. TCR library preparation was performed with the same RNA that was used for transcriptome sequencing. Sequencing of TCR libraries was carried out on an Illumina HiSeq 4000 with 2 x 150 cycles. In the authors' own workflow: TCR reads were aligned to human V, D, J and C references and assembled into CDR3 clonotypes with MiXCR, including quality filtering and error correction. Clonotype counts and gene usage diversity were analyzed with the tcR package in R. For inspection of raw mapping reads, RNA-seq reads were mapped by STAR aligner version 2.5.3a onto GRCh37 of the human genome. To test how sequencing depth affects detected clonotypes, IR-seq fastq files were randomly downsampled with Seqtk 1.3. The public reads were reprocessed in TCRdb via fastp at Q25 and MiXCR, keeping in-frame beta chains. Rows merge per CDR3 protein into single entries with the most common DNA and genes. TCRdb, rather than the study authors, made the V and J calls. Within this sample are over 80,000 distinct CDR3 sequences, with roughly an eighth of them counted one time only. The ten largest account for about 15% of the sample.

The receptor comes from a donor aged 40 or older with multiple myeloma. Sequenced sample: a population of CD138-negative cells sorted from bone marrow. Read against the paper, the sample's cell subset or site label means: bone marrow mononuclear cells depleted of CD138+ plasma/myeloma cells by negative magnetic selection.

In nucleotides, the sequence is TGCGCCAGCAGTGCTACCGAGGGCCGCGACGGCTACACCTTC. Translated, it reads CASSATEGRDGYTF. The chain uses TRBV10-2 and TRBJ1-2; the D gene identity is not certain. The CDR3 starts with the cysteine, ends with the phenylalanine, and has 14 residues. Only CDR3 DNA remains: 42 bases, in frame from the first base. V loses 4 bases, J loses 8 bases, and the germline ends lie 17 bases apart. Reading the germline V gene gives CDR1 WSHSY and CDR2 SAAADI.